These 23 T cell receptor beta chains came from one sample sequenced in a study of blood T cell repertoires in COVID-19. Clones were sequenced by immunoSEQ multiplex PCR, and TCRdb holds only the in-frame ones, with some missing. The data hold 250,000 or so clones, with approximately 88% observed a single time. Sequenced: PBMCs or T cells enriched from blood (not recorded which). The receptors derive from a woman aged 40 to 50 with acute COVID-19.

The chain uses TRBV27 and TRBJ2-4, with TRBD1 matching over 9 bases. This CDR3 contains 16 residues. CDR1 is MNHEY and CDR2 is SMNVEV in the germline V gene (reference sequence). V trimming: 5 bases; J trimming: 1 base; junction bases outside the gene matches: 6. CDR3 region: CASSPRDRAAKNIQYF. Here the CDR3 DNA reads TGTGCCAGCAGTCCCCGGGACAGGGCGGCCAAAAACATTCAGTACTTC.

Here the CDR3 reads CASSSSGTEWNIQYF. In DNA, the CDR3 is TGCGCCAGCAGCTCTTCCGGGACAGAATGGAACATTCAGTACTTC. The chain is built from TRBV5-1 and TRBJ2-4; TRBD1 aligns across 7 bases. Germline V gene sequence: CDR1 SGHRS, CDR2 YFSETQ. The CDR3 is made up of 15 amino acids. V was clipped by 3 bases and J by 7 bases; unmatched bases: 10. Full variable domain (outside the CDR3, taken from reference TRBV5-1 and TRBJ2-4): KAGVTQTPRYLIKTRGQQVTLSCSPISGHRSVSWYQQTPGQGLQFLFEYFSETQRNKGNFPGRFSGRQFSNSRSEMNVSTLELGDSALYLCASSSSGTEWNIQYFGAGTRLSVL.

The chain is built from TRBV13 and TRBJ2-2, with a possible D match to TRBD2 (6 bases). The germline gives CDR1 PRHDT, CDR2 FYEKMQ (reference sequence). Trimming took 3 bases from V and 5 from J, leaving 10 bases between them. CDR3 length: 14 residues. The DNA of the CDR3 is TGTGCCAGCAGCTTTAGCGGTCGAACCGGGGAGCTGTTTTTT. This gives the protein CASSFSGRTGELFF. Full variable domain (rest looked up from reference TRBV13 and TRBJ2-2): AAGVIQSPRHLIKEKRETATLKCYPIPRHDTVYWYQQGPGQDPQFLISFYEKMQSDKGSIPDRFSAQQFSDYHSELNMSSLELGDSALYFCASSFSGRTGELFFGEGSRLTVL.

The CDR3 protein is CSAGQGSNTIYF. DNA of the CDR3: TGCAGCGCAGGACAGGGAAGTAACACCATATATTTT. The rearrangement links TRBV29-1 to TRBJ1-3; 8 bases fit TRBD1. This CDR3 has 12 amino acids. Trimming cost V 7 bases and J 7 bases; bases outside gene matches: 6. In germline, CDR1 is SQVTM, CDR2 ANQGSEA.

CDR3 loop: CASSDDRGLVGYTF. As DNA, the CDR3 is TGTGCCAGCAGTGACGACAGGGGGTTAGTTGGCTACACCTTC. The chain couples TRBV2 to TRBJ1-2; 9 positions agree with TRBD1. Germline CDR1 reads SNHLY; CDR2 reads FYNNEI. V lost 3 bases and J lost 7; bases outside the gene matches: 6. The CDR3 runs to 14 residues.

The chain combines TRBV3-1 (or the pseudogene TRBV3-2) with TRBJ2-2; the match to TRBD2 covers 9 bases. Germline CDR1 reads LGHDT; CDR2 reads YNNKEL (reference sequence). This CDR3 contains 19 residues. V gave up 0 bases and J gave up 0 bases; unmatched junction bases: 8. Written as DNA, the CDR3 is TGTGCCAGCAGCCAAGACTCAGGACTAGCGACCGCGAACACCGGGGAGCTGTTTTTT. This translates into CASSQDSGLATANTGELFF.

V is TRBV7-2 and J is TRBJ1-5; D is uncertain. Germline-derived CDR1 and CDR2 are SGHTA and FQGNSA. This CDR3 region has 16 residues. V gave up 5 bases and J gave up 3 bases, with 17 bases separating them. CDR3 residues: CASSVQASGYNQPQHF. As DNA, the CDR3 is TGTGCCAGCAGCGTGCAGGCGTCAGGTTACAATCAGCCCCAGCATTTT.

The V and J genes are TRBV24-1 and TRBJ2-2, with a tentative D call TRBD1 (6 bases). Germline assignment: CDR1 KGHDR and CDR2 SFDVKD. Trimming took 4 bases from V and 5 from J, leaving 10 bases between them. The CDR3 contains 14 residues. CDR3 loop: CATSESGTTGELFF. In nucleotides, the CDR3 is TGTGCCACCAGTGAATCCGGGACAACCGGGGAGCTGTTTTTT.

The CDR3 DNA reads as TGTGCCACCCCGGACTTAGCGGGGGACAATGAGCAGTTCTTC. Protein: CATPDLAGDNEQFF. The rearrangement joins TRBV6-4 to TRBJ2-1, with 9 bases lining up with TRBD2. This CDR3 contains 14 residues. After removal of 10 bases from V and 5 bases from J, the junction contained 9 bases not matched to a gene. Germline CDR1 MRHNA, CDR2 SNTAGT.

This chain uses TRBV4-1 with TRBJ2-3; D is unresolved. V was pared by 0 bases and J by 7 bases, with 8 bases between. Germline CDR1 and CDR2: MGHRA and YSYEKL. This CDR3 contains 13 residues. In DNA, the CDR3 is TGCGCCAGCAGCCAAGACGCTAGTCATACGCAGTATTTT. Translating gives CASSQDASHTQYF.

CDR3 nucleotide sequence: TGTGCCAGCAAACTAGCCCCTTATAACTACAATGAGCAGTTCTTC. Its protein product is CASKLAPYNYNEQFF. J is TRBJ2-1 and V is TRBV27; a possible D gene is TRBD2 (6 bases). Germline CDR1 is MNHEY and CDR2 is SMNVEV (reference sequence). The CDR3 runs to 15 residues. Trimming took off 7 bases at V and 3 bases at J, with 16 bases between the two ends.

The rearrangement links TRBV10-3 to TRBJ2-1; weak D call: TRBD2 (5 bases). The CDR3 has 14 amino acids. Trimming stripped 4 bases from V and 0 bases from J, with 7 bases between. Germline CDR1 reads ENHRY; CDR2 reads SYGVKD. The DNA for the CDR3 is TGTGCCATCAGTGGAGCGGTCTCCTACAATGAGCAGTTCTTC. Amino acids: CAISGAVSYNEQFF.

In this sample, this clone turned up once. The chain employs TRBV2 and TRBJ2-3; D ambiguous. The CDR3 runs 14 residues. V dropped 1 base and J dropped 5 bases, with 10 bases sitting between them. The germline gives CDR1 SNHLY, CDR2 FYNNEI. CDR3 in DNA: TGTGCCAGCAGTGAAGTGGCAGTAAGAGATACGCAGTATTTT. Residues: CASSEVAVRDTQYF.

The chain is built from TRBV3-1 (or the pseudogene TRBV3-2) and TRBJ2-7; TRBD2 aligns across 10 bases. The V and J ends lost 1 base and 0 bases, in that order; junction bases with no gene match: 6. This CDR3 is 17 amino acids long. Looked up from germline, CDR1 is LGHDT and CDR2 is YNNKEL (reference sequence). This CDR3 reads CASSQAFSSGSSYEQYV. The DNA for the CDR3 is TGTGCCAGCAGCCAAGCTTTTTCTAGCGGGAGCTCCTACGAGCAGTACGTC.

The chain couples TRBV6-6 to TRBJ1-4; D possibly corresponds to TRBD1 (5 bases). Germline V CDR1 and CDR2: MNHNY, SVGAGI (reference sequence). V lost 2 bases to trimming and J lost 3 bases, with 13 bases between them. The CDR3 runs 16 residues. In nucleotides, the CDR3 is TGTGCCAGCAGTTACGTATTGGGGGGAGCTAATGAAAAACTGTTTTTT. It specifies CASSYVLGGANEKLFF.

V usage is TRBV12-5 and J usage is TRBJ1-6, with 11 bases identical to TRBD1. The trim removed 3 bases at V and 9 bases at J, leaving 7 bases unmatched. Looked up from germline, CDR1 is LGHNT and CDR2 is FRNRAP. This CDR3 contains 16 residues. CDR3 loop: CASGFDPGTGGSPLHF. CDR3 bases: TGTGCTAGTGGTTTCGATCCCGGGACAGGGGGTTCACCCCTCCACTTT.

The rearrangement links TRBV2 to TRBJ1-5; tentative D call: TRBD1 (6 bases). The CDR3 is 13 amino acids. The V end was cut by 8 bases, the J end by 3 bases, with 11 bases between. Germline V lookup: CDR1 SNHLY, CDR2 FYNNEI. The CDR3 region is CASGWTANQPQHF. Written as DNA, the CDR3 is TGTGCCAGCGGGTGGACAGCCAATCAGCCCCAGCATTTT.

This rearrangement joins TRBV21-1 to TRBJ2-7; TRBD2 reflects the table's D call only, with no check against the DNA. TRBV21-1 is a documented pseudogene. The CDR3 loop spans 13 amino acids. Here the CDR3 reads CASPRDCSYEQYF. The CDR3 DNA follows: TGTGCCAGCCCGCGGGACTGTTCCTACGAGCAGTACTTC.

The chain recombines TRBV24-1 with TRBJ2-1; 15 nucleotides align to TRBD2. Germline assignment: CDR1 KGHDR and CDR2 SFDVKD. This CDR3 has 16 amino acids. The V segment lost 4 bases and the J segment 7 bases; nucleotides outside the gene matches: 4. CDR3 DNA sequence: TGTGCCACCAGTGACTGGACTAGCGGGGGGGTGAATGAGCAGTTCTTC. This gives the protein CATSDWTSGGVNEQFF.

The CDR3 spells CASSRNAGTKLYEQYF. In DNA form, the CDR3 reads TGTGCCAGTAGTAGGAATGCCGGGACTAAGCTATACGAGCAGTACTTC. The gene calls are TRBV19 and TRBJ2-7, with 7 positions matching TRBD2. The CDR3 is 16 amino acids. V lost 4 bases and J lost 4; bases outside the gene matches: 13. Per germline, CDR1 LNHDA and CDR2 SQIVND (reference sequence).

This clone was recorded only once. The chain joins TRBV6-2 or TRBV6-3 to TRBJ2-4; 13 bases align to TRBD2. Trimming at V came to 3 bases and at J to 5 bases, leaving 13 bases not matched to a gene. CDR3 length: 19 residues. Germline loops: CDR1 MNHEY, CDR2 SVGEGT. The CDR3 loop reads CASSYTWGTSGTNENIQYF. The CDR3, as DNA: TGTGCCAGCAGTTATACCTGGGGGACTAGCGGGACCAATGAAAACATTCAGTACTTC.

The chain links TRBV6-1 to TRBJ1-5; D unclear. The CDR3 is 14 residues long. With 1 base removed from V and 7 bases from J, the gap between germline ends came to 11 bases. Germline V gene data show CDR1 as MNHNS and CDR2 as SASEGT. The DNA for the CDR3 is TGTGCCAGCAGTGAAGGGGCATCCGGACAGCCCCAGCATTTT. Translating it yields CASSEGASGQPQHF.

The J gene is TRBJ2-5, the V gene TRBV5-5; D is unclear. V was clipped by 4 bases and J by 4 bases, with 8 bases between them. Germline V CDR1 and CDR2: SGHKS, YYEKEE (reference sequence). This CDR3 has 12 residues. In nucleotides, the CDR3 is TGTGCCAGCAGCGCCGAGAGAGAGACCCAGTACTTC. This sequence encodes CASSAERETQYF.